Sequencing of this T cell receptor beta chain was carried out in a study of CD8+ T cells in alopecia areata listed by TCRdb under 2018. Notes on the research overall: The study used high-throughput TCRbeta sequencing to examine T cell clonal expansion in alopecia areata, in both the C3H/HeJ mouse model and human patients. Scalp tissue and sorted CD4+ and CD8+ peripheral blood T cells from patchy and totalis/universalis alopecia areata patients and from healthy controls were covered by human TCRbeta sequencing. Scalp clonality was compared among normal scalp (n=4), patchy alopecia areata scalp (n=8), and alopecia totalis/universalis scalp (n=8). RNA was extracted with the PAXgene miRNA kit for fixed scalp, the miRNeasy kit for PBMCs, and the RNeasy kit for mouse skin. Amplification of TCRbeta CDR3 regions was done by immunoSEQ multiplex PCR using 35 Vbeta forward primers and 13 Jbeta reverse primers.

The CDR3 spans 13 residues, from the cysteine through the phenylalanine. The retained sequence is limited to the CDR3, 39 bases, with the frame set at the first base. The junction shows trimming of 6 bases on V and 2 bases on J, plus 12 bases between the germline ends. As encoded in the germline V gene (reference sequence), CDR1 is GTSNPN while CDR2 is SVGIG. Points the paper makes about the study in general: Scalp TCR repertoire analysis is complicated because resident alphabeta T cells in normal human skin are also sequenced, whereas mouse skin is dominated by gammadelta T cells. Higher clonality and more expanded CD8+ clones were observed in lesional scalp than in normal scalp, particularly in alopecia totalis/universalis, a finding suggestive of antigenic drive. Shared TCR sequences between patients were less evident than in mice, which may be partly attributable to HLA diversity in the patient population.

Lesional scalp punch biopsies and peripheral blood were collected from alopecia areata patients. PBMCs were isolated by density centrifugation and stained for CD3, CD4 and CD8, and CD4+ and CD8+ T cells were sorted on a FACSAria. Untreated alopecia areata patients were recruited as part of a multicenter biomarker study. In roughly five patients from the biomarker study, the blood CD8+ T cells went through an additional sort into NKG2D-low and NKG2D-high fractions. Of note for this clone: Its antigen target is currently unknown. No per-base quality is available; no much larger clone lies one base away.

Library preparation was by the immunoSEQ multiplex PCR assay. RNA was extracted from all samples and reverse transcribed into cDNA as template for TCR sequencing. SuperScript III was used to make first-strand cDNA, primed with a 2:1 mix of oligo-dT and random hexamers. A synthetic immune receptor repertoire was used to gauge amplification bias, and whatever bias remained was removed computationally. In the source study's methods: Raw reads were preprocessed for error removal, and CDR3 was defined according to IMGT conventions as running from the conserved cysteine to phenylalanine. Clonality was calculated as 1 minus Shannon entropy normalized by log2 of the number of productive unique TCRs. Whether scalp clones were CD4 or CD8 was inferred by matching scalp TCRbeta sequences against CD4 and CD8 repertoires sorted from blood. TCRdb mirrors the immuneACCESS table, restricted to in-frame sequences. Some clones are absent from its copies; in checked studies, under half trace to an unresolved V gene, and the reason for the others is unknown. V and J calls and clone size come straight from that table; D and trimming were deduced from the DNA. This sample lists about 110,000 clones; under 60% were detected once. The top ten clonotypes cover 20% to 25% of the sample.

The material sequenced was NKG2D-low CD8+ T cells sorted from blood. Interpreted using the paper, the cell subset or site label stands for: sorted CD8+ NKG2D-low blood T cells. The chain links TRBV30 with TRBJ2-3, with TRBD2 tentatively as D gene (6 bases match). The sequence derives from a human donor with alopecia areata. The nucleotide sequence reads TGTGCCTGTTTAGCGGATCACACAGATACGCAGTATTTT. Translated, this gives CACLADHTDTQYF.